This paragraph covers one T cell receptor beta chain sequence. The CDR3 is 15 residues long. Germline CDR1 reads SGHAT; CDR2 reads FQNNGV. The V gene lost 0 bases and the J gene lost 7 bases, with 15 bases spanning the gap. The data are from a study of T cells in localized non-small cell lung cancer. Repertoires were generated with immunoSEQ multiplex PCR, while TCRdb's copy carries only in-frame clones and drops some. The data contain about 78,000 clones, approximately 84% of them singletons. The chain recombines TRBV11-2 with TRBJ2-5; D possibly matches TRBD1 or TRBD2 (5 bases each). The receptor was derived from a man aged 40-75 years with stage I lung adenocarcinoma. The sample consisted of peripheral blood, taken before any cancer treatment. CDR3 sequence: CASSLEGEVDGTQYF. In DNA form, the CDR3 reads TGTGCCAGCAGCTTAGAGGGGGAAGTGGATGGGACCCAGTACTTC.